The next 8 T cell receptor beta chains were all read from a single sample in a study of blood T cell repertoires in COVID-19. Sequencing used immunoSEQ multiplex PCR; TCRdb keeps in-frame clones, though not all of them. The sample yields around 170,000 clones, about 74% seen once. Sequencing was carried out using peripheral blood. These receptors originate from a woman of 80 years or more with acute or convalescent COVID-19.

DNA of the CDR3: TGCACCAGCAGCCAAGATAAGAACTTCCGTTCTCCACCAACCATCGAGCAGTACTTC. Protein product: CTSSQDKNFRSPPTIEQYF. The chain uses TRBV1 and TRBJ2-7; the D call in the table, TRBD2, was not verified against the DNA. TRBV1 is shown as a pseudogene. This CDR3 spans 19 amino acids.

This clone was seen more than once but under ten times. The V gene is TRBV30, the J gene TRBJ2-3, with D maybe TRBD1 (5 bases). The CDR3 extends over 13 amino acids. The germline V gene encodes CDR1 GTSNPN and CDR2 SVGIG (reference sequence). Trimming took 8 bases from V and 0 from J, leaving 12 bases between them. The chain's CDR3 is CAGTGPSTDTQYF. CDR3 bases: TGTGCCGGCACAGGTCCCAGCACAGATACGCAGTATTTT.

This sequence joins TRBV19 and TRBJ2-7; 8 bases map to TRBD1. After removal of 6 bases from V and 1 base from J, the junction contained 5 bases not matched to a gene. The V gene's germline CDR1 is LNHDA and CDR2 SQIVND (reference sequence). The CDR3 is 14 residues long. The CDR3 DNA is TGTGCCAGTAGACCCGGACAGGGTTCCTACGAGCAGTACTTC. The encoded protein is CASRPGQGSYEQYF. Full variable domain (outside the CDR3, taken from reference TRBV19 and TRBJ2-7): DGGITQSPKYLFRKEGQNVTLSCEQNLNHDAMYWYRQDPGQGLRLIYYSQIVNDFQKGDIAEGYSVSREKKESFPLTVTSAQKNPTAFYLCASRPGQGSYEQYFGPGTRLTVT.

In DNA, the CDR3 is TGTGCCAGCAGTCTCCTTAATTCACCCCTCCACTTT. It is translated as CASSLLNSPLHF. V gene TRBV12-3 or TRBV12-4 combines with J gene TRBJ1-6; the D is unclear. The CDR3 spans 12 residues. V lost 5 bases and J 6 bases, leaving 5 bases between the germline ends.

The CDR3 sequence is CASSREVASGRALNEQFF. DNA for the CDR3: TGCGCCAGCAGCCGGGAGGTGGCTAGCGGGAGGGCTTTGAATGAGCAGTTCTTC. This chain joins TRBV5-1 and TRBJ2-1, with 12 bases matching TRBD2. The CDR3 extends over 18 amino acids. Per the germline V gene, CDR1 is SGHRS and CDR2 is YFSETQ. Unmatched junction bases numbered 15, after V lost 4 bases and J lost 7 bases.

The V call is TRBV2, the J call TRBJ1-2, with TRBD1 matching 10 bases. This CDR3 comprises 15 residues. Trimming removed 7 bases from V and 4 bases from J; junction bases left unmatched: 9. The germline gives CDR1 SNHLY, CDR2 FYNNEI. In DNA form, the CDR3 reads TGTGCCAGCACCTCGCCGGGACAGGGGTTCTATGGCTACACCTTC. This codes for CASTSPGQGFYGYTF. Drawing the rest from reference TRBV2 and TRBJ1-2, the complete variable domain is EPEVTQTPSHQVTQMGQEVILRCVPISNHLYFYWYRQILGQKVEFLVSFYNNEISEKSEIFDDQFSVERPDGSNFTLKIRSTKLEDSAMYFCASTSPGQGFYGYTFGSGTRLTVV.

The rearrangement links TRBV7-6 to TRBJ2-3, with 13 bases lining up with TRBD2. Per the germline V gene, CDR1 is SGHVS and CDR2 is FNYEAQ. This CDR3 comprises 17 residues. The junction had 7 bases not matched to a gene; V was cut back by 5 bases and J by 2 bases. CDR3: CASSRTSGSTLTDTQYF. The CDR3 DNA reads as TGTGCCAGCAGCCGGACTAGCGGGAGCACACTCACAGATACGCAGTATTTT.

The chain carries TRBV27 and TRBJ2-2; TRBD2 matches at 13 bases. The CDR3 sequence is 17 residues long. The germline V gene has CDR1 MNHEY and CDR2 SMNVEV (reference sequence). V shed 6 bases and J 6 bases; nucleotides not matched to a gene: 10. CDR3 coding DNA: TGTGCCAGCAGGAAAGATTCCGGACTAGCGGGAGCCGGGGAGCTGTTTTTT. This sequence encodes CASRKDSGLAGAGELFF.